This TCR beta chain emerged from a study of CD8 T cells in Susac syndrome. Study-level findings and limits: As acknowledged by the study, its TCR sequencing and HLA analysis included a relatively small number of individuals.

Each multiple sclerosis control was a treatment-naive patient with relapsing-remitting disease that was either stable or active. FACS enriched CD8+ TEMRA cells, while bulk CD8+ and CD4+ were negatively isolated. RNA amounts of 0.5 to 1 ug underwent reverse transcription with random hexamers. The method of amplification for TCR beta CDR3 was immunoSEQ multiplex PCR, covering 54 Vbeta and 13 Jbeta. TCRdb re-called the immunoSEQ multiplex PCR reads with MiXCR, one entry per CDR3 protein. The data show 150,000 to 160,000 distinct CDR3 sequences, with about 95% seen just once and roughly 0.15% held by the top ten. As to this clonotype: The antigen remains unidentified.

Trimming stripped 5 bases from V and 2 bases from J, with 15 bases between. Germline values: CDR1 DFQATT, CDR2 SNEGSKA (reference sequence). The CDR3 is 14 residues long. The chain is built from TRBV20-1 and TRBJ2-5; D assignment may be TRBD1 or TRBD2 (5 bases each). The clonotype was recovered from a human donor with multiple sclerosis. Sequenced input: CD8+ T cells from PBMCs. The CDR3: CSAPRWDGQETQYF. CDR3 bases: TGCAGTGCTCCCCGCTGGGACGGACAAGAGACCCAGTACTTC.